This TCR beta chain was captured in a study of somatic mutations in cytotoxic T cells in rheumatoid arthritis. In the study overall: Patient blood (around 30 ml EDTA) was collected right after diagnosis, preceding any treatment.

The table came from immunoSEQ multiplex PCR; TCRdb's copy has only in-frame clones and leaves some out. The data contain roughly 20,000 clones, 68% of them seen just once; the ten biggest clones take up 18%. Germline V gene lookup returns CDR1 SEHNR and CDR2 FQNEAQ (reference sequence). This CDR3 comprises 15 residues. V lost 6 bases and J lost 0, with 12 bases in between. Material for sequencing was CD8+ T cells sorted from blood. The clonotype comes from an adult with rheumatoid arthritis. The chain couples TRBV7-9 to TRBJ1-3; no reliable D call. CDR3 sequence (DNA): TGTGCCAGCAGTTTCAGCACGAACTCTGGAAACACCATATATTTT. This sequence encodes CASSFSTNSGNTIYF. Complete variable domain (other parts from reference TRBV7-9 and TRBJ1-3): DTGVSQNPRHKITKRGQNVTFRCDPISEHNRLYWYRQTLGQGPEFLTYFQNEAQLEKSRLLSDRFSAERPKGSFSTLEIQRTEQGDSAMYLCASSFSTNSGNTIYFGEGSWLTVV.